This record looks at one T cell receptor beta chain sequence and its context. CDR3 length: 16 amino acids. Germline CDR1 and CDR2: SGHTA and FQGNSA. The V gene end was trimmed by 0 bases and the J gene end by 5 bases; junction bases not matched to a gene: 6. The data derive from a study of technical replicates of blood from a handful of donors. Produced via immunoSEQ multiplex PCR; TCRdb's table is partial and in-frame only. The table records some 75,000 clones, about 96% of them present only once. The chain combines TRBV7-2 with TRBJ2-7, with TRBD2 matching over 11 bases. What was sequenced was T cells isolated from PBMCs. This clonotype was obtained from a human donor in good health. This CDR3 reads CASSLASGRAFHEQYF. The CDR3 bases are TGTGCCAGCAGCTTAGCTAGCGGGAGGGCCTTCCACGAGCAGTACTTC.